The sequence of this T cell receptor (beta chain) was determined in a study of blood T cell repertoires in COVID-19. The wider study: The samples span acute and convalescent COVID-19 from the United States, Italy and Spain. In each case, the material was cDNA or gDNA derived from T cells, B-cell-depleted T cells, or PBMCs.

Original processing notes: Reference gene primer amplification in the assay estimated nucleated cell counts. The protocol was immunoSEQ multiplex PCR, while the TCRdb copy is restricted to in-frame clones and leaves out a portion. V and J calls and clone size follow that table, whereas D and trimming were derived from the DNA. The sample includes over 120,000 clones, about 83% of them seen just once. This clone was seen a single time. Germline V gene sequence: CDR1 SGHTA, CDR2 FQGNSA. V shed 5 bases and J 8 bases; nucleotides not matched to a gene: 5. This CDR3 contains 14 residues. This sequence was found in a woman aged 45-59 years with active or convalescent COVID-19. The material sequenced was peripheral blood. The chain has TRBV7-2 and TRBJ2-1; 11 nucleotides match TRBD2. CDR3 bases: TGTGCCAGCAGCGGGAGACTAGCGGGATATGAGCAGTTCTTC. It yields the protein CASSGRLAGYEQFF.